Listed below are T cell receptor beta chains from one sample, sequenced in a study of control samples from healthy donors and cancer patients. Repertoires were generated with immunoSEQ multiplex PCR, while TCRdb's copy carries only in-frame clones and drops some. The sample lists around 85,000 clones, over 90% occurring once. Sequenced: blood. The receptors derive from a woman aged 18-30 years in good health. Each CDR3 is given with its conserved first and last residue.

V	CDR3
TRBV3-1/TRBV3-2	CASSRWEGGGNGELFF
TRBV25-1	CASSDYRGSGNTIYF
TRBV6-2/TRBV6-3	CASSYGNYGYTF
TRBV7-3	CASSQSGGAFDEQFF
TRBV6-2/TRBV6-3	CASSHRRNAGELFF
TRBV2	CASSGRGLRANEKLFF
TRBV4-2	CASSQVAGGPRYNEQFF
TRBV5-4	CASSLGSNLRLVNTGELFF
TRBV7-9	CASSGEGPSYNEQFF
TRBV28	CASSRQVEGTEAFF
TRBV15	CATSRDIGGISGNTIYF
TRBV2	CASSSNLSRGTYGYTF
TRBV5-6	CASSLTGTSGGARQFF
TRBV27	CASSFSGGLSDTQYF
TRBV24-1	CATSAPGAETQYF
TRBV6-2/TRBV6-3	CASSHRRTGEAHTQYF
TRBV28	CASSYELGAKNIQYF
TRBV2	CASSPPTGNYTF
TRBV5-4	CASSLPTGPGTEAFF
TRBV6-5	CASSRDRKRETQYF
TRBV19	CASIGSEAFF
TRBV7-3	CASSLTVSPGANVLTF
TRBV18	CASRLPQVTGDYNEQFF
TRBV7-6	CASSPGQGSNEKLFF
TRBV27	CASSFSQGHGYTF
TRBV6-2/TRBV6-3	CASSYSTGNYSFREAFF
TRBV5-1	CASSSQAGGGYEQYF
TRBV5-3	CARSPSSEKEAFF
TRBV25-1	CASSETGNNYGYTF
TRBV27	CASIGNTEAFF
TRBV27	CASSPTVINTEAFF
TRBV11-2	CASSLGSSVNQPQHF
TRBV10-2	CASSGQGLNEKLFF
TRBV7-9	CASSFGGQAEAFF